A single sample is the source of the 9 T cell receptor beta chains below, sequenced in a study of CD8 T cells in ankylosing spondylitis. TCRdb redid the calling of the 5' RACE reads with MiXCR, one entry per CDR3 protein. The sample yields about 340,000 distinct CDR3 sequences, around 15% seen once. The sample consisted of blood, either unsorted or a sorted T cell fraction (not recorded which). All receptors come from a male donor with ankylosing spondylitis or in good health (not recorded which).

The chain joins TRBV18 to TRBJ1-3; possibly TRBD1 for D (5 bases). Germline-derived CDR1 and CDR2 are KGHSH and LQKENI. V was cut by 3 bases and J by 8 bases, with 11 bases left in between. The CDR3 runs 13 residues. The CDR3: CASSPPEGDTIYF. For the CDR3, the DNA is TGTGCCAGCTCACCGCCCGAAGGGGACACCATATATTTT. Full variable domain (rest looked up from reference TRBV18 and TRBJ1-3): NAGVMQNPRHLVRRRGQEARLRCSPMKGHSHVYWYRQLPEEGLKFMVYLQKENIIDESGMPKERFSAEFPKEGPSILRIQQVVRGDSAAYFCASSPPEGDTIYFGEGSWLTVV.

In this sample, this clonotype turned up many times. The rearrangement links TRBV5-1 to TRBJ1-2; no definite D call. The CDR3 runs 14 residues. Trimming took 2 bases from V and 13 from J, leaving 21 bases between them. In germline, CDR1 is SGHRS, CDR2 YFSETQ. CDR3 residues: CASSFTDGSSEGTF. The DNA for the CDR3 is TGCGCCAGCAGCTTCACGGACGGTTCGAGTGAGGGCACCTTC.

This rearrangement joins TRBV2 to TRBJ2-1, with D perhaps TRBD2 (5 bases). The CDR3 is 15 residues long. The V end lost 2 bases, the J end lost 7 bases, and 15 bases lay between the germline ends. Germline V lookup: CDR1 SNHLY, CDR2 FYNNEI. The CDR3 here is CASSESGGLLNEQFF. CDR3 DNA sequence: TGTGCCAGCAGTGAATCTGGCGGGCTGCTGAATGAGCAGTTCTTC.

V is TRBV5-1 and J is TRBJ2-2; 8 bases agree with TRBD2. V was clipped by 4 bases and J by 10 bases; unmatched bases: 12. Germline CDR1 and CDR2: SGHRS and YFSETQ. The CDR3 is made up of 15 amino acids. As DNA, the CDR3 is TGCGCCAGCAGCCTGGGCGGGACTAGAGATCTGGAGCTGTTTTTT. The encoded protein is CASSLGGTRDLELFF.

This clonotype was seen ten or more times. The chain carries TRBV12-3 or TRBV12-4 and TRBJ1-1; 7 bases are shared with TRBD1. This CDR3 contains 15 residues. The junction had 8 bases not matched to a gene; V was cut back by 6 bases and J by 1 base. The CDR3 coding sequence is TGTGCCAGCAGGCTACCGGGGACAGCGAACACTGAAGCTTTCTTT. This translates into CASRLPGTANTEAFF.

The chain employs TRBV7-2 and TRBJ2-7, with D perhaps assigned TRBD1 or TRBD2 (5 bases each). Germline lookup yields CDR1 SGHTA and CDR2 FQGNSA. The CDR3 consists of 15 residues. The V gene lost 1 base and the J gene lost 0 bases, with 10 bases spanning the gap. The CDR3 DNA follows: TGTGCCAGCAGCTTAGAGAGGGGTGCCTCCTACGAGCAGTACTTC. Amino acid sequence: CASSLERGASYEQYF.

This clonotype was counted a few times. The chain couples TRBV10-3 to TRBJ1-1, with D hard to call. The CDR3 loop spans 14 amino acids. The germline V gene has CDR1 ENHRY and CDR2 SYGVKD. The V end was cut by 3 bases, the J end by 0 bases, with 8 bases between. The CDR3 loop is CAISERAMNTEAFF. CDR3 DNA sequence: TGTGCCATCAGTGAACGGGCCATGAACACTGAAGCTTTCTTT.

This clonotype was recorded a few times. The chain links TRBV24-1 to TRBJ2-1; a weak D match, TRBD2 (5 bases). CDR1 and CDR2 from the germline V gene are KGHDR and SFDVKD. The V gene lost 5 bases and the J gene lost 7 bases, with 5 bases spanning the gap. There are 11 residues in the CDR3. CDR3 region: CATSGGNEQFF. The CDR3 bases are TGTGCCACCAGTGGCGGGAATGAGCAGTTCTTC.

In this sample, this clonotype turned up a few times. The CDR3 protein is CASSPGTENTGELFF. CDR3 nucleotides: TGTGCCAGCAGCCCTGGGACGGAGAACACCGGGGAGCTGTTTTTT. The V gene is TRBV12-3 or TRBV12-4, the J gene TRBJ2-2; the D call may be TRBD1 or TRBD2 (5 bases each). This CDR3 spans 15 amino acids. V was trimmed by 6 bases and J by 1 base, leaving 12 bases between them.